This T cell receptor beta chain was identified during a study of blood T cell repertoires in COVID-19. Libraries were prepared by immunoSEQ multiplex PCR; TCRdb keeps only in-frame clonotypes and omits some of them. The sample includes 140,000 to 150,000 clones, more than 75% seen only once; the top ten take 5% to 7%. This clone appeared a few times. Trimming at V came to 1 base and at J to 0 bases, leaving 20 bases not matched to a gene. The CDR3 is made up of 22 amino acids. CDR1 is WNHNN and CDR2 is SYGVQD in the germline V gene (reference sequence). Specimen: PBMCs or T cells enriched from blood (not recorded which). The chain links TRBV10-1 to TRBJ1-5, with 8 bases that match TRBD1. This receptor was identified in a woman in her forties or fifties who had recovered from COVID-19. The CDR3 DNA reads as TGCGCCAGCAGTGAGTATGGGAAAGGACAGGGACCTTCGACTTATAGCAATCAGCCCCAGCATTTT. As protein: CASSEYGKGQGPSTYSNQPQHF.